Listed below are T cell receptor beta chains from one sample, sequenced in a study of STAT5B mutations in CD4+ large granular lymphocyte leukemia. The repertoire was sequenced with immunoSEQ multiplex PCR; TCRdb's copy has only in-frame clones and lacks some. The sample gives tens of thousands of clones, just under 75% of which show up once; approximately 0.99% is in the top ten. Source material: CD4+ T cells from blood buffy coats. These receptors all stem from a human donor in good health. Both conserved end residues are part of each CDR3. D genes are given only for firm matches. The listing skips clone size in some rows; elsewhere it reads once, few, many or a size class.

abundance	j_gene	v_gene	d_gene	CDR3aa	CDR3nt
.	TRBJ1-4	TRBV19	TRBD1	CASSFGTANEKLFF	TGTGCCAGTAGTTTCGGGACAGCTAATGAAAAACTGTTTTTT
.	TRBJ1-2	TRBV7-2	.	CASSFGNYGYTF	TGTGCCAGCAGCTTCGGGAACTATGGCTACACCTTC
.	TRBJ1-6	TRBV7-9	.	CASSFPGESSYNSPLHF	TGTGCCAGCAGCTTCCCAGGGGAGAGCTCCTATAATTCACCCCTCCACTTT
.	TRBJ1-4	TRBV5-6	.	CASSLAGVGEKLFF	TGTGCCAGCAGCTTGGCCGGGGTTGGTGAAAAACTGTTTTTT
.	TRBJ2-5	TRBV6-5	.	CASALGETQYF	TGTGCCAGCGCCCTAGGTGAGACCCAGTACTTC
few	TRBJ1-1	TRBV5-5	.	CASSRLQGNTEAFF	TGTGCCAGCAGCCGCTTGCAAGGGAACACTGAAGCTTTCTTT
.	TRBJ1-5	TRBV21-1	.	CASSKKLGGDRANQPQHF	TGTGCCAGCAGCAAAAAATTGGGCGGGGACAGAGCCAATCAGCCCCAGCATTTT
.	TRBJ1-4	TRBV19	.	CASSPFQPGLGEKLFF	TGTGCCAGTAGTCCCTTTCAGCCGGGACTCGGGGAAAAACTGTTTTTT
.	TRBJ1-5	TRBV5-4	TRBD1	CASSLGTGDQPQHF	TGTGCCAGCAGCTTGGGGACAGGGGATCAGCCCCAGCATTTT
.	TRBJ2-6	TRBV5-5	.	CASSFYTVTGANVLTF	TGTGCCAGCAGCTTTTACACGGTGACTGGGGCCAACGTCCTGACTTTC
.	TRBJ1-1	TRBV6-1	.	CASSEGPRRGTEAFF	TGTGCCAGCAGTGAAGGACCTAGACGGGGGACTGAAGCTTTCTTT